This TCR beta chain was identified in a study of blood T cell repertoires in COVID-19. Study-level background: Acute and convalescent COVID-19 specimens originated in the United States, Italy and Spain. Sample material is recorded as cDNA or gDNA derived from T cells, B-cell-depleted T cells, or PBMCs.

Original methodology: It was from reference gene primer amplification that nucleated cell counts were estimated. The table came from immunoSEQ multiplex PCR; TCRdb's copy has only in-frame clones and leaves some out. The V and J calls and clone size are taken from that table; D and trimming were inferred from the DNA. The sample carries approximately 240,000 clones, 82% recorded once. This clone was seen once. CDR1 and CDR2 from the germline V gene are MNHNS and SASEGT. V gave up 2 bases and J gave up 0 bases; unmatched junction bases: 8. CDR3 size: 17 residues. The rearrangement uses TRBV6-1 and TRBJ2-3; 7 bases fit TRBD2. The sequencing sample was made of peripheral blood. This sequence originates from an elderly woman with active or convalescent COVID-19. This CDR3 reads CASSEMALAKSTDTQYF. In DNA form, the CDR3 reads TGTGCCAGCAGTGAAATGGCACTAGCGAAGAGCACAGATACGCAGTATTTT.